The 3 T cell receptor beta chains listed next were all sequenced from one sample in a study of CD8 T cells in Susac syndrome. A quantity of about 0.45 to 1 ug RNA underwent reverse transcription using random hexamers. TCRdb passed the immunoSEQ multiplex PCR reads through MiXCR, listing each CDR3 protein once. The sample has roughly 100,000 distinct CDR3 sequences; around 96% are singletons. Sequenced: CD8+ T cells from PBMCs. These receptors came from a human donor with Susac syndrome.

V and J are TRBV6-5 and TRBJ1-1, with 8 positions matching TRBD1. Germline V gives CDR1 MNHEY, CDR2 SVGAGI. V shed 6 bases, J shed 4 bases, and the junction held 1 base outside the gene matches. The CDR3 is 12 residues long. Here the CDR3 DNA reads TGTGCCAGCAGGACAGGGGCCACTGAAGCTTTCTTT. This sequence encodes CASRTGATEAFF.

J is TRBJ2-1 and V is TRBV9; a possible D gene is TRBD1 (6 bases). V was trimmed by 0 bases and J by 8 bases, leaving 18 bases between them. The CDR3 loop spans 16 amino acids. Germline CDR1 SGDLS, CDR2 YYNGEE. The CDR3 is CASSVVPGVGNDEQFF. The CDR3 DNA reads as TGTGCCAGCAGCGTAGTGCCAGGGGTCGGCAACGATGAGCAGTTCTTC.

This chain joins TRBV7-9 and TRBJ1-1; 8 nucleotides match TRBD1. The ends lost 5 bases at V and 3 bases at J; junction bases unmatched: 8. Germline V CDR1 and CDR2: SEHNR, FQNEAQ (reference sequence). The CDR3 has 15 residues. CDR3 sequence (DNA): TGTGCCAGCAGCATACCCAGGGGGCTTGACACTGAAGCTTTCTTT. It is translated as CASSIPRGLDTEAFF. Filled out from reference TRBV7-9 and TRBJ1-1, the complete variable domain reads DTGVSQNPRHKITKRGQNVTFRCDPISEHNRLYWYRQTLGQGPEFLTYFQNEAQLEKSRLLSDRFSAERPKGSFSTLEIQRTEQGDSAMYLCASSIPRGLDTEAFFGQGTRLTVV.